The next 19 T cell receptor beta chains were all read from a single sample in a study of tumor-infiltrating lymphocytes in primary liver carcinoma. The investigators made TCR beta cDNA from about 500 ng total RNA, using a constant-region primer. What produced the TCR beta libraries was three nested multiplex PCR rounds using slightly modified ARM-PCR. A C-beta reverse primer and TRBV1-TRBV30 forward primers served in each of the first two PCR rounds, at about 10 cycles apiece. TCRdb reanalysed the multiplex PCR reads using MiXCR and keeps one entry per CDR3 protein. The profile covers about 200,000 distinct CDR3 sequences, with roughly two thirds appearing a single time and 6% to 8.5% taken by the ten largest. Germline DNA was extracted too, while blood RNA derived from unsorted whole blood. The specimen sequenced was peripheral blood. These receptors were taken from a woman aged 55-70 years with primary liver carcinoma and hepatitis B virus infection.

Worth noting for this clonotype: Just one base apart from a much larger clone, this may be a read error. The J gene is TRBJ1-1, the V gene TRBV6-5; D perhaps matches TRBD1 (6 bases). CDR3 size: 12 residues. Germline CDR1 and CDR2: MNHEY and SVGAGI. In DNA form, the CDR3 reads TGTTCCAGCAGCCAGGGGTTCACTGAAGCTTTCTTT. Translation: CSSSQGFTEAFF.

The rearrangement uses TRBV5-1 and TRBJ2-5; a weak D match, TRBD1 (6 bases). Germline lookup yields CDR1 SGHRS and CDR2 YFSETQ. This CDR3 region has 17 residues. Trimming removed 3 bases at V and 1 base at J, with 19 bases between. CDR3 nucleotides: TGCGCCAGCAGCTCCCCGTCGCCCCGGGACACCCAAGAGACCCAGTACTTC. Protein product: CASSSPSPRDTQETQYF. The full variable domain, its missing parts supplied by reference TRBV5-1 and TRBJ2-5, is KAGVTQTPRYLIKTRGQQVTLSCSPISGHRSVSWYQQTPGQGLQFLFEYFSETQRNKGNFPGRFSGRQFSNSRSEMNVSTLELGDSALYLCASSSPSPRDTQETQYFGPGTRLLVL.

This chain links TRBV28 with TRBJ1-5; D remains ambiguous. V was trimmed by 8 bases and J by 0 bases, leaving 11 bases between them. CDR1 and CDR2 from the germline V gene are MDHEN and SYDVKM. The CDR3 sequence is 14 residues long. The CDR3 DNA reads TGTGCCAGCGCCGGGCAACATAGCAATCAGCCCCAGCATTTT. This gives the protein CASAGQHSNQPQHF.

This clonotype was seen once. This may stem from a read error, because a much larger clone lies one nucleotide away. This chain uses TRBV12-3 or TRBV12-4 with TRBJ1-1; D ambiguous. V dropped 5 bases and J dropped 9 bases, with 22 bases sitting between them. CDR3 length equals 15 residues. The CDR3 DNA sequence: TGTGCCAGCAGTCGAGGAGGGATTCGTTGGACTCAAGCTTTCTTT. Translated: CASSRGGIRWTQAFF.

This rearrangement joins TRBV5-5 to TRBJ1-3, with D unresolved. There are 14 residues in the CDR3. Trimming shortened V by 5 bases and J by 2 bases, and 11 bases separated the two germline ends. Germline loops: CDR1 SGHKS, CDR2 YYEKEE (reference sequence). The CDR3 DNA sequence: TGTGCCAGCAGGTTTCAGGAAGCTGGAAACACCATATATTTT. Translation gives CASRFQEAGNTIYF.

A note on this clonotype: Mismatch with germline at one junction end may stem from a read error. The CDR3 coding sequence is TGTACCAGCAGGGTTTCCTACAAGCAGTACTTC. The encoded protein is CTSRVSYKQYF. The chain employs TRBV11-2 and TRBJ2-7, with TRBD1 as a possible D gene (5 bases). This CDR3 has 11 residues. Per the germline V gene, CDR1 is SGHAT and CDR2 is FQNNGV. Variable domain in full (rest from reference TRBV11-2 and TRBJ2-7): EAGVAQSPRYKIIEKRQSVAFWCNPISGHATLYWYQQILGQGPKLLIQFQNNGVVDDSQLPKDRFSAERLKGVDSTLKIQPAKLEDSAVYLCTSRVSYKQYFGPGTRLTVT.

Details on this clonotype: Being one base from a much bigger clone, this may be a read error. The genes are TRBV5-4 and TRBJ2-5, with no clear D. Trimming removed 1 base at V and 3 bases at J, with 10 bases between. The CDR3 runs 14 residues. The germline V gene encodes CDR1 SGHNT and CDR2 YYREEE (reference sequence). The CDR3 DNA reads TGTGCCAGCAGCTTGACCGTCAAGGAAGAGACCCAGTACTTC. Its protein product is CASSLTVKEETQYF.

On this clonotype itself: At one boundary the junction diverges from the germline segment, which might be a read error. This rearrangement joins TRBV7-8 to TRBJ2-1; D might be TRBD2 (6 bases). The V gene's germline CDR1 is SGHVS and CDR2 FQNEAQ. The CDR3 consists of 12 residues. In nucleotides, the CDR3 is TGTGCCAGCAGCCCCAGACTAGTATCACAGCTCTTC. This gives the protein CASSPRLVSQLF. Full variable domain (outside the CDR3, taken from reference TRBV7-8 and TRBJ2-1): GAGVSQSPRYKVAKRGQDVALRCDPISGHVSLFWYQQALGQGPEFLTYFQNEAQLDKSGLPSDRFFAERPEGSVSTLKIQRTQQEDSAVYLCASSPRLVSQLFGPGTRLTVL.

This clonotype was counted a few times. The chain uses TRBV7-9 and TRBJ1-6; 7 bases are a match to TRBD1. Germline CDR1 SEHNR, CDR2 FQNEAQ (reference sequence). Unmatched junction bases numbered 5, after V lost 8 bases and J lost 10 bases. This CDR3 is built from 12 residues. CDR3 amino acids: CASGQGESPLHF. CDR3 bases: TGTGCCAGCGGTCAGGGGGAATCACCCCTCCACTTT.

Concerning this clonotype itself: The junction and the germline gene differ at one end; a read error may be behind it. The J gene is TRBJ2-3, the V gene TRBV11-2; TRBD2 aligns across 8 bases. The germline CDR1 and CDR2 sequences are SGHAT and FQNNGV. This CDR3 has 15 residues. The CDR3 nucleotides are TGTGCCTGCAGGCGAACGGGAGGGGGAACAGATACGCAGTATTTT. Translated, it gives CACRRTGGGTDTQYF.

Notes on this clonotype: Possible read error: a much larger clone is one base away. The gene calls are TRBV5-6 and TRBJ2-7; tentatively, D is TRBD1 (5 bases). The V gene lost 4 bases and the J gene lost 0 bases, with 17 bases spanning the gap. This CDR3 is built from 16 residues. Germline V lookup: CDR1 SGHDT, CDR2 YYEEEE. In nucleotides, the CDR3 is TGTGCCAGCAGCCCTAACTTGGGGCTCATCTCCTACGAGCAGTACTTC. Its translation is CASSPNLGLISYEQYF.

The CDR3 loop reads CASSYGAYNEQYF. Here the CDR3 DNA reads TGTGCCAGCAGTTACGGGGCGTACAACGAGCAGTACTTC. The chain couples TRBV6-5 to TRBJ2-7; D perhaps matches TRBD1 (5 bases). There are 13 residues in the CDR3. Germline V gene sequence: CDR1 MNHEY, CDR2 SVGAGI. Trimming took 2 bases from V and 5 from J, leaving 10 bases between them.

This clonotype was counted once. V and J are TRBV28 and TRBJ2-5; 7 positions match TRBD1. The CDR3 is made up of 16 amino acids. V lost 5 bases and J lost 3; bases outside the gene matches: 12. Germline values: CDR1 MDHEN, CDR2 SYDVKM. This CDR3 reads CASSPRPGTAKETQYF. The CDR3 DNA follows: TGTGCCAGCAGTCCCCGTCCCGGGACAGCGAAAGAGACCCAGTACTTC.

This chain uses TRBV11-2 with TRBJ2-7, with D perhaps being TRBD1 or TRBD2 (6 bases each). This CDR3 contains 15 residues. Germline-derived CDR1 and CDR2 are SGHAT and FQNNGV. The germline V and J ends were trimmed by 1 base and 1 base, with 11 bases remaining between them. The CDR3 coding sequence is TGTGCCAGCAGCTTAGGGCCGGGGGCTTCCTACGAGCAGTACTTC. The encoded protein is CASSLGPGASYEQYF.

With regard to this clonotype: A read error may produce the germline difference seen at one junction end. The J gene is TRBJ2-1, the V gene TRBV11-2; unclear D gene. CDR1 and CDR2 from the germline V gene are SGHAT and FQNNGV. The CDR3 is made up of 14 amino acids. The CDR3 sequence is CISSPPLPYDEQFF. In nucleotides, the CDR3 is TGTATCAGCAGCCCCCCCTTACCCTACGATGAGCAGTTCTTC.

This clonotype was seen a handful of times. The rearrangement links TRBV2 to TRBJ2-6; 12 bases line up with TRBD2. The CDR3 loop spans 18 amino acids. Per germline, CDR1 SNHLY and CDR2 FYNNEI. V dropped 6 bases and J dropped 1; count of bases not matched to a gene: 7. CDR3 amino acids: CASRFSSGRGSGANVLTF. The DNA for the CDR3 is TGTGCCAGCAGGTTCTCTAGCGGGAGGGGGTCTGGGGCCAACGTCCTGACTTTC.

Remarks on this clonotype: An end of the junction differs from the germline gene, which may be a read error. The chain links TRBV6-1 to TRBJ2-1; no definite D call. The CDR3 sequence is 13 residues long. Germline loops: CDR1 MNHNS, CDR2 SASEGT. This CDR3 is CASSPSISNELFF. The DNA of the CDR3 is TGTGCCAGCAGTCCCTCTATCTCCAATGAGCTGTTCTTC.

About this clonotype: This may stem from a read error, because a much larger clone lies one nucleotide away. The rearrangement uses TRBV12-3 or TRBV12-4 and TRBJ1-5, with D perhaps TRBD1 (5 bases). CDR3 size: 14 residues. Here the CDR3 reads CASSRGPGVQLQHF. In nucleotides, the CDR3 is TGTGCCAGCAGTAGGGGCCCGGGGGTTCAGCTCCAGCATTTT.

CDR3: CANSPPRGRRSYEQYF. DNA of the CDR3: TGTGCCAACAGCCCCCCTCGTGGACGGCGGTCCTACGAGCAGTACTTC. This chain connects TRBV6-4 to TRBJ2-7; the D is unclear. The CDR3 covers 16 residues. V lost 10 bases and J lost 1, with 23 bases in between. The germline CDR1 and CDR2 sequences are MRHNA and SNTAGT.